The sample holds many counts of the clone carrying this T cell receptor (beta chain). Its antigen is as yet unknown. The CDR3 consists of 14 residues. Germline V lookup: CDR1 DFQATT, CDR2 SNEGSKA (reference sequence). V was trimmed by 5 bases and J by 10 bases, leaving 18 bases between them. This entry is derived from a study of T-cell reconstitution after alpha-beta-depleted transplantation in children. Study results and caveats: Where alpha-beta T cells came from about two months after transplant was reportedly several hundred expanded graft clones. Day-60 TCRbeta diversity that was high in some patients was derived from surviving recipient T cells and thymic progenitors. Newly produced T cells mostly provided counts and TCRbeta diversity after one year, as hyperexpanded clones declined.

During its preparation, the TCRbeta library received unique molecular identifiers. Each CDR3 protein gets one entry after TCRdb re-called the PCR reads with MiXCR. The sample yields 210,000 or so distinct CDR3 sequences, roughly a tenth seen once. The chain uses TRBV20-1 and TRBJ1-6; TRBD1 is a possible D gene (5 bases). The origin of this receptor is a child younger than two with acute myeloid leukemia, due to receive a stem cell transplant. This sample comprised PBMCs, obtained before TCRalphabeta/CD19-depleted stem cell transplant. The CDR3 nucleotides read TGCAGTGCTCAACAGACCCCGGGGGTCTCACCCCTCCACTTT. This gives the protein CSAQQTPGVSPLHF.